These 25 T cell receptor beta chains came from one sample sequenced in a study of blood T cells in healthy people across ages. The use of a sample-barcoded 5' primer and a J-beta primer mix characterized a second PCR of roughly 7 to 11 cycles. MiXCR was run by TCRdb on the 5' RACE reads, yielding one entry per CDR3 protein. The data contain 750,000 to 950,000 distinct CDR3 sequences, under 30% of them singletons. The same sample was also studied in work on T cells of mothers and their children.

Sequenced sample: blood. Receptor source: a boy aged 10-17 years in good health.

In the case of this clonotype: Possible read error: a much larger clone is one base away. V gene TRBV2 combines with J gene TRBJ2-5; D remains unclear. Germline V gene data show CDR1 as SNHLY and CDR2 as FYNNEI. CDR3 size: 15 residues. The CDR3: CASSGVGGSYNEQSF. The CDR3, as DNA: TGTGCCAGCAGTGGGGTGGGTGGGTCCTACAATGAGCAGTCCTTC.

This clonotype was counted between two and nine times. This chain connects TRBV5-5 to TRBJ1-1; the match to TRBD1 covers 9 bases. J was trimmed by 3 bases and V by 0 bases; bases with no gene match: 6. This CDR3 has 16 residues. Germline CDR1 reads SGHKS; CDR2 reads YYEKEE (reference sequence). The CDR3: CASSLALGQGYTEAFF. CDR3 nucleotides: TGTGCCAGCAGCTTGGCCTTGGGACAGGGCTACACTGAAGCTTTCTTT.

Of note for this clonotype: The germline gene is not matched at one end of the junction; a read error may be the cause. The chain is built from TRBV12-3 or TRBV12-4 and TRBJ1-5; D unclear. This CDR3 region has 16 residues. The CDR3 nucleotides read TGTGTCAGCAGTTTAGGGCGGCAGAATAGCAATCAGCCCCAGCATTTT. Translation: CVSSLGRQNSNQPQHF.

This clonotype was observed a few times. The CDR3 loop is CASSLYGGLEDTQYF. The CDR3 DNA is TGTGCCAGCAGCTTATACGGGGGGTTGGAGGATACGCAGTATTTT. This chain uses TRBV11-2 with TRBJ2-3; 7 bases map to TRBD2. The V and J ends lost 2 bases and 6 bases, in that order; junction bases with no gene match: 8. CDR3 length equals 15 residues. Germline CDR1 is SGHAT and CDR2 is FQNNGV.

This clonotype was counted a few times. The rearrangement joins TRBV12-3 or TRBV12-4 to TRBJ2-7; 7 bases line up with TRBD1. CDR3 length: 13 amino acids. V gave up 3 bases and J gave up 6 bases; unmatched junction bases: 5. CDR3 protein: CASSFLGGSEQYF. The CDR3, as DNA: TGTGCCAGCAGTTTCTTAGGGGGCAGCGAGCAGTACTTC.

This rearrangement joins TRBV12-3 or TRBV12-4 to TRBJ2-7; perhaps TRBD1 as D (6 bases). Trimming shortened V by 5 bases and J by 1 base, and 18 bases separated the two germline ends. This CDR3 has 16 amino acids. Here the CDR3 reads CASSLRLPGVSYEQYF. The CDR3 region has the DNA TGTGCCAGCAGTCTCCGGTTGCCAGGGGTTTCCTACGAGCAGTACTTC.

The table lists this clonotype with a few counts. The V call is TRBV18, the J call TRBJ2-5, with a tentative D call TRBD2 (6 bases). V gave up 6 bases and J gave up 5 bases, with 22 bases separating them. This CDR3 has 16 amino acids. The germline gives CDR1 KGHSH, CDR2 LQKENI. The CDR3 sequence: CASSLVRELGSETQYF. The CDR3 DNA follows: TGTGCCAGCTCTCTTGTGCGGGAATTAGGAAGCGAGACCCAGTACTTC.

This clonotype appeared once. The chain employs TRBV7-9 and TRBJ2-3; D is undetermined. V was cut by 0 bases and J by 2 bases, with 3 bases left in between. This CDR3 comprises 13 residues. Germline CDR1 SEHNR, CDR2 FQNEAQ (reference sequence). CDR3 sequence (DNA): TGTGCCAGCAGCTTAGCTCCCACAGATACGCAGTATTTT. It codes for CASSLAPTDTQYF.

The V gene is TRBV28, the J gene TRBJ2-7, with a possible D match to TRBD1 (6 bases). The CDR3 totals 13 residues. The V end was cut by 5 bases, the J end by 8 bases, with 16 bases between. Germline V gene data show CDR1 as MDHEN and CDR2 as SYDVKM. CDR3 sequence: CASSPSNRDQQYF. In DNA form, the CDR3 reads TGTGCCAGCAGTCCATCCAACAGGGACCAGCAGTACTTC.

Concerning this clonotype itself: The junction and the germline gene differ at one end; a read error may be behind it. The rearrangement uses TRBV28 and TRBJ1-4; 7 bases are a match to TRBD1. In germline, CDR1 is MDHEN, CDR2 SYDVKM. There are 15 residues in the CDR3. The CDR3 sequence is CAGSLGGATNEKLFF. The CDR3, as DNA: TGTGCCGGCAGTTTAGGGGGCGCAACTAATGAAAAACTATTTTTT.

This clonotype was observed a few times. The rearrangement uses TRBV7-9 and TRBJ2-4; 7 positions agree with TRBD1. The CDR3 has 18 amino acids. J was trimmed by 1 base and V by 5 bases; bases with no gene match: 14. Germline CDR1 and CDR2: SEHNR and FQNEAQ (reference sequence). Here the CDR3 DNA reads TGTGCCAGCAGCGCCCGAGTGGGGGACAGCGTTGCCAAAAACATTCAGTACTTC. Protein: CASSARVGDSVAKNIQYF.

This chain joins TRBV7-2 and TRBJ1-2; D not resolved. V was pared by 5 bases and J by 0 bases, with 13 bases between. Germline assignment: CDR1 SGHTA and CDR2 FQGNSA. This CDR3 region has 15 residues. CDR3 region: CASSPRTVANYGYTF. The CDR3 nucleotides read TGTGCCAGCAGCCCACGGACGGTAGCTAACTATGGCTACACCTTC. The full variable domain, rest sourced from reference TRBV7-2 and TRBJ1-2, is GAGVSQSPSNKVTEKGKDVELRCDPISGHTALYWYRQSLGQGLEFLIYFQGNSAPDKSGLPSDRFSAERTGGSVSTLTIQRTQQEDSAVYLCASSPRTVANYGYTFGSGTRLTVV.

This chain connects TRBV13 to TRBJ2-7; TRBD1 matches at 9 bases. This CDR3 contains 12 residues. The V and J ends lost 8 bases and 9 bases, in that order; junction bases with no gene match: 8. CDR1 PRHDT and CDR2 FYEKMQ come from the germline V gene (reference sequence). CDR3 bases: TGTGCCAGCGGACGCGACAGGGGGTTGCAGTACTTC. Protein product: CASGRDRGLQYF.

The chain employs TRBV5-1 and TRBJ2-7, with a weak D call TRBD1 (6 bases). CDR1 is SGHRS and CDR2 is YFSETQ in the germline V gene. The length of the CDR3 is 14 residues. V lost 3 bases and J lost 2, with 12 bases in between. CDR3 nucleotide sequence: TGCGCCAGCAGCTCTGGGACACAAGCCTACGAGCAGTACTTC. Residues: CASSSGTQAYEQYF.

The chain carries TRBV12-3 or TRBV12-4 and TRBJ2-3; 8 positions agree with TRBD1. V gave up 3 bases and J gave up 2 bases; unmatched junction bases: 7. The CDR3 length is 16 residues. In DNA form, the CDR3 reads TGTGCCAGCAGTTTCAGACAGGGGATTTCCACAGATACGCAGTATTTT. Protein product: CASSFRQGISTDTQYF.

The chain links TRBV28 to TRBJ2-2, with D uncertain. The CDR3 is 16 amino acids. Germline values: CDR1 MDHEN, CDR2 SYDVKM. With 3 bases removed from V and 1 base from J, the gap between germline ends came to 12 bases. This CDR3 is CASSLSHLRNTGELFF. The CDR3 DNA reads as TGTGCCAGCAGTTTGAGTCACCTACGGAACACCGGGGAGCTGTTTTTT.

This clonotype appeared a single time. The chain recombines TRBV24-1 with TRBJ2-5; 9 bases are a match to TRBD1. The length of the CDR3 is 19 residues. Germline V gene lookup returns CDR1 KGHDR and CDR2 SFDVKD. The J segment lost 4 bases and the V segment lost 3 bases, leaving 17 bases of the junction unmatched. The CDR3 bases are TGTGCCACCAGTGATCCCTCTTGGTCACAGGGGGCGAGTAGAGAGACCCAGTACTTC. Residues: CATSDPSWSQGASRETQYF.

This clonotype was recorded a few times. Compared with germline, one end of the junction differs, possibly owing to a read error. The rearrangement joins TRBV19 to TRBJ1-2; no reliable D call. Germline CDR1 LNHDA, CDR2 SQIVND (reference sequence). This CDR3 region has 15 residues. The DNA of the CDR3 is TGTGCCAGTAGTATTGTGGGAGCTACTAACTATGGCCACACCTTC. This codes for CASSIVGATNYGHTF.

The J gene is TRBJ2-1, the V gene TRBV7-3, with D tentatively TRBD1 (8 bases). Germline V gene data show CDR1 as SGHTA and CDR2 as FQGTGA. CDR3 size: 15 residues. Trimming left V 6 bases short and J 3 bases short, with 15 bases between. CDR3 nucleotides: TGTGCCAGCAGTTTGACAGGGGAGGGCTACAATGAGCAGTTCTTC. As protein: CASSLTGEGYNEQFF.

The V and J genes are TRBV28 and TRBJ2-1; 7 nucleotides line up with TRBD2. V lost 7 bases and J lost 6; bases outside the gene matches: 9. Germline loops: CDR1 MDHEN, CDR2 SYDVKM. The CDR3 extends over 14 amino acids. CDR3 residues: CASIREGLGNEQFF. Here the CDR3 DNA reads TGTGCCAGCATCAGGGAGGGCCTGGGCAATGAGCAGTTCTTC.

This clonotype has just a few counts. This CDR3 reads CASSMDKKNIQYF. Written as DNA, the CDR3 is TGCGCCAGCAGTATGGACAAAAAAAACATTCAGTACTTC. The chain joins TRBV5-1 to TRBJ2-4, with D maybe TRBD1 (5 bases). Germline CDR1 and CDR2: SGHRS and YFSETQ. V lost 5 bases and J 4 bases, leaving 10 bases between the germline ends. The CDR3 totals 13 residues.

This clonotype was counted once. The chain couples TRBV20-1 to TRBJ1-5; possibly TRBD1 for D (5 bases). Germline values: CDR1 DFQATT, CDR2 SNEGSKA (reference sequence). V was cut by 4 bases and J by 1 base, with 8 bases left in between. This CDR3 region has 13 residues. CDR3: CSAKDISNQPQHF. CDR3 coding DNA: TGCAGTGCTAAGGACATAAGCAATCAGCCCCAGCATTTT.

This chain connects TRBV5-4 to TRBJ2-7; D perhaps matches TRBD1 (5 bases). The CDR3 runs 13 residues. V gave up 7 bases and J gave up 2 bases, with 13 bases separating them. From germline, CDR1 is SGHNT and CDR2 YYREEE (reference sequence). CDR3 coding DNA: TGTGCCAGCGGCCCAGGGCGTACCTACGAGCAGTACTTC. Protein sequence: CASGPGRTYEQYF.

This clonotype was counted between two and nine times. V usage is TRBV28 and J usage is TRBJ2-2, with D unclear. Germline V CDR1 and CDR2: MDHEN, SYDVKM. CDR3 length equals 12 residues. V was pared by 7 bases and J by 6 bases, with 9 bases between. In DNA form, the CDR3 reads TGTGCCAGCAAACGAACATCCGGGGAGCTGTTTTTT. Protein sequence: CASKRTSGELFF.

This clonotype was counted only a few times. The chain combines TRBV7-6 with TRBJ2-7, with a weak D call TRBD1 (5 bases). Germline V gene data show CDR1 as SGHVS and CDR2 as FNYEAQ. The CDR3 totals 16 residues. The V end lost 4 bases, the J end lost 3 bases, and 19 bases lay between the germline ends. For the CDR3, the DNA is TGTGCCAGCAGCTCCGCCTGGGGAACAGGCAACTACGAGCAGTACTTC. This codes for CASSSAWGTGNYEQYF. The entire variable domain, with the rest obtained from reference TRBV7-6 and TRBJ2-7, is as follows: GAGVSQSPRYKVTKRGQDVALRCDPISGHVSLYWYRQALGQGPEFLTYFNYEAQQDKSGLPNDRFSAERPEGSISTLTIQRTEQRDSAMYRCASSSAWGTGNYEQYFGPGTRLTVT.